Each of the 6 T cell receptor beta chains below was sequenced from the same sample in a study of T-cell reconstitution after alpha-beta-depleted transplantation in children. Molecular barcoding with unique molecular identifiers was used for the TCRbeta library. TCRdb passed the PCR reads through MiXCR, listing each CDR3 protein once. The sample lists 200,000 to 250,000 distinct CDR3 sequences, around 11% occurring once. This sample comprised PBMCs from the stem cell graft donor, obtained from the stem cell graft. These receptors all come from a human donor who donated a stem cell graft to a child with acute lymphoblastic leukemia.

At least ten counts were recorded for this clonotype. The CDR3: CASSPTGTTEAFF. CDR3 DNA sequence: TGCGCCAGCAGCCCTACAGGGACCACTGAAGCTTTCTTT. This chain connects TRBV4-3 to TRBJ1-1, with D possibly being TRBD1 (6 bases). Trimming shortened V by 4 bases and J by 4 bases, and 10 bases separated the two germline ends. CDR3 length: 13 residues. CDR1 LGHNA and CDR2 YSLEER come from the germline V gene.

The table lists this clonotype with many counts. The gene calls are TRBV5-5 and TRBJ2-7, with D perhaps matching TRBD1 or TRBD2 (6 bases each). Germline V gives CDR1 SGHKS, CDR2 YYEKEE (reference sequence). The length of the CDR3 is 16 residues. Trimming removed 4 bases at V and 6 bases at J, with 23 bases between. The DNA for the CDR3 is TGTGCCAGCAGCCCGCGGAGGGCAGGGGAATCAGGCGAGCAGTACTTC. Its protein is CASSPRRAGESGEQYF. Using reference TRBV5-5 and TRBJ2-7 for the parts outside the CDR3, the full variable domain is DAGVTQSPTHLIKTRGQQVTLRCSPISGHKSVSWYQQVLGQGPQFIFQYYEKEERGRGNFPDRFSARQFPNYSSELNVNALLLGDSALYLCASSPRRAGESGEQYFGPGTRLTVT.

This clonotype was counted ten times or more. The J gene is TRBJ2-5, the V gene TRBV21-1; TRBD1, the table's D call, was not compared with the DNA. TRBV21-1 is deemed a pseudogene. The CDR3 covers 16 residues. The CDR3 nucleotides read TGTGCCAGCAGCAAAGAGGACAGGGAAAACGAAGAGACCCAGTACTTC. Amino acids: CASSKEDRENEETQYF.

A note on this clonotype: This may be a read error: a much more frequent sequence differs by one nucleotide. The chain employs TRBV6-5 and TRBJ2-2, with a tentative D call TRBD2 (6 bases). Trimming cost V 5 bases and J 4 bases, with 14 bases left between them. Germline V gene lookup returns CDR1 MNHEY and CDR2 SVGAGI. The CDR3 extends over 15 amino acids. The CDR3: CASSTETRFTGELFF. CDR3 coding DNA: TGTGCCAGCAGTACCGAGACTAGGTTCACCGGGGAGCTGTTTTTT.

This clonotype appeared many times. J is TRBJ2-5 and V is TRBV6-5; 7 nucleotides match TRBD2. This CDR3 has 15 residues. The V segment lost 6 bases and the J segment 1 base; nucleotides outside the gene matches: 8. Germline V gene sequence: CDR1 MNHEY, CDR2 SVGAGI. The CDR3 loop is CASRSVLAAQETQYF. CDR3 nucleotides: TGTGCCAGCAGAAGTGTTCTAGCGGCCCAAGAGACCCAGTACTTC.

This clonotype came up many times. The genes are TRBV29-1 and TRBJ2-3; a possible D gene is TRBD1 (7 bases). This CDR3 comprises 13 residues. Germline CDR1 SQVTM, CDR2 ANQGSEA. The CDR3 DNA is TGCAGTTCAGGGGGGAACCAGGCAGATACGCAGTATTTT. Encoded protein: CSSGGNQADTQYF.